The source of this T cell receptor (beta chain) is a study of T cells in Graves' hyperthyroidism and ophthalmopathy. This clonotype appeared a few times. Amplified regions were TCR beta CDR3 sequences from RNA transcripts. During a first-round RT-PCR of the TCR CDR3, the HTBI primer set was used. Each CDR3 protein is one row after TCRdb ran MiXCR on the multiplex PCR reads. The sample gives hundreds of thousands of distinct CDR3 sequences, under 25% of which show up once; more than 30% is in the top ten. V dropped 3 bases and J dropped 1; count of bases not matched to a gene: 5. Per germline, CDR1 DFQATT and CDR2 SNEGSKA (reference sequence). CDR3 length equals 14 residues. The study excluded patients with uncontrolled infection, other autoimmune disease, pregnancy or lactation. Diagnosis rested on symptoms, serum thyroxine and TRAb, thyroid ultrasound, and orbital computed tomography.

The receptor was derived from a man aged 30 to 45 with Graves' ophthalmopathy. V usage is TRBV20-1 and J usage is TRBJ2-7; TRBD1 aligns across 8 bases. Sequenced input: blood. The CDR3 is CSASTGTGSYEQYF. CDR3 bases: TGCAGTGCTAGTACCGGGACAGGTTCCTACGAGCAGTACTTC.